This TCR beta chain was captured in a study of identical twins. Findings of the study overall: Partly confounded zero-insertion analyses could result from invariant MAIT and iNKT cells. Findings depended on cross-sectional statistics rather than tracking the same donors.

On this clonotype: Its specificity is unknown.

This CDR3 has 14 amino acids. The ends were cut back, 0 bases at V and 6 bases at J, with 9 bases in the middle. From germline, CDR1 is MNHEY and CDR2 SVGEGT. Via MiXCR, TCRdb re-called the 5' RACE reads, giving one row per CDR3 protein. Seen here are under 300,000 distinct CDR3 sequences, more than 13% observed once, and the top ten hold around 9%. This receptor was identified in a woman in her late teens or twenties in good health. The sequencing sample was made of memory (CD45RO+) T cells sorted from blood. The chain couples TRBV6-2 or TRBV6-3 to TRBJ1-5; D is unclear. The CDR3 DNA reads TGTGCCAGCAGTTACTCCATGGGTACTCAGCCCCAGCATTTT. Amino acids: CASSYSMGTQPQHF.